This TCR beta chain was documented in a study of cytomegalovirus exposure and HLA in healthy donors (dated by TCRdb to about 2017). In the study overall: An earlier analysis of approximately 640 of the donors reported 250 to 350 Gb of sequence data and roughly 110 million unique TCR beta sequences from around 200 million T cells. About 330 gigabases of sequencing data and 75 million to 85 million unique TCR sequences made up an early release that covered 500 to 700 HLA-typed donors. Among the roughly 400 genotyped donors, roughly 80% belonged to the genetic ancestry cluster associated with self-reported Caucasian donors. The study aimed to test whether signatures of past pathogen exposure could be identified by cataloging public T cell receptors. The study used immunosequencing to profile the T cell repertoires of hundreds of subjects and linked those repertoires to cytomegalovirus serostatus. Besides the first cohort of approximately 670 subjects, a separate validation cohort made up of roughly 120 different subjects was used. To predict cytomegalovirus infection status, the study combined high-throughput TCR immunosequencing, statistical association of individual TCRs with disease status, and machine learning. To study patterns of TCR occurrence, a later analysis re-analyzed previously published TCR beta repertoires from 600 to 750 donors and added high-resolution HLA genotyping. The later analysis used no new phenotypic data to find candidate immune exposures, relying instead on TCR beta sequences and their occurrence across donors. An earlier analysis of about 620 of the donors applied high-throughput TCR beta sequencing to assess whether each TCR beta V gene segment acted as functional or pseudogenic. Donor age, sex, ethnicity and CMV serostatus were compiled alongside the repertoire data. Genome-wide SNP genotypes for about three fifths of the roughly 670 donors were used in a later genetic analysis, which treated that subset as a discovery cohort. All discovery cohort repertoires had been generated using a single sequencing platform. Both class I and class II loci were covered by HLA typing, at four-digit resolution. The number of typed donors differed by locus: about 629-640 for A, B, C, DRB1 and DQB1; approximately 520 for DQA1; some 590 for DPA1; and roughly 490 for DPB1. Because of strong linkage in the cohort, five DR-DQ haplotypes were treated as single units for association and clustering. On average, around 230,000 unique TCR beta nucleotide sequences were sequenced per donor among a few hundred genotyped donors of the cohort, with roughly 18% of those sequences being non-productive. Overall study results and their limits: Compared with the approximately 710-donor mean, donors in an Asian-associated ancestry cluster had fewer N-insertions in productive TCRs, according to a later genetic analysis. A cluster of highly shared sequence variants was judged likely to be a technical artifact of the sequencing pipeline. In a later analysis, the rate of TCR association differed among HLA loci, with DRB1 alleles having the most associated TCRs and HLA-C alleles having the fewest. An earlier analysis of approximately 530 of the donors showed that most TCR beta V segments appeared in productive rearrangements either about 87% or about 30% of the time, which broadly matched IMGT annotations. CMV serostatus was the only immune exposure information available for the cohort. A further reported finding was that TCR beta sequences accurately predicted the HLA-A and HLA-B alleles for most subjects in the first cohort. In a later genetic analysis, a missense DCLRE1C variant was associated with V-gene and J-gene trimming of TCR beta chains, and the association was replicated in an independent cohort. Sequencing depth was assumed to be roughly uniform across donors in the presence/absence analyses, though that assumption may not hold. In vitro tests confirmed that three of the cytomegalovirus-associated TCR beta chains recognize cytomegalovirus antigens. Because HLA typing was unavailable for some donors at each locus, only the typed subset was used in association tests. The classifier was reported to diagnose cytomegalovirus status with high specificity and sensitivity in both the original and validation cohorts. The study listed approximately 160 TCR beta chains as associated with cytomegalovirus. A later analysis found that HLA-associated TCR beta chains were more clonally expanded and had lower generation probabilities than equally common non-associated chains. According to a later analysis, most CMV-associated TCR beta chains appeared to be HLA-restricted, and the HLA associations seemed to be driven largely by CMV exposure. When HLA alleles, especially DR and DQ, strongly co-occurred, attributing TCR associations to individual alleles was difficult. The 87-base-pair reads could not distinguish some IMGT-functional V segments, including TRBV6-2 and TRBV6-3, so those segments were excluded. The authors suggested that the approach could potentially be generalized to other disease states and immunological phenotypes. At a false discovery rate of 0.05, a later analysis linked 15,000 to 20,000 TCR beta sequences to specific HLA alleles. Over 15 rarely observed V segments, including chromosome 9 orphons, were excluded from the earlier analysis of a few hundred of the donors because counts were too low. Correlated functional status among segregating V segments might reflect linkage disequilibrium, but an unknown experimental factor could not be ruled out. Several of the top co-occurrence clusters appeared to be linked to parvovirus B19, influenza, CMV and Epstein-Barr virus, according to a later analysis. Most TCR sequences were seen in very few donors, while some public TCRs were found in many individuals. This cohort had only TCR beta chains sequenced, and the lack of alpha or paired-chain data limited which features could be detected.

Turning to this clone: Its antigen specificity is not known. The input lacks base qualities; no much larger clone sits a single base away.

The germline V gene (reference sequence) gives CDR1 as SEHNR and CDR2 as FQNEAQ. From its cysteine to its phenylalanine, the CDR3 spans 15 amino acids. Here the CDR3 DNA is all that survives: 45 bases in frame from base 1. Compared with germline, V lacks 5 bases and J lacks 3 bases; bases without a gene match: 9. Receptor libraries were prepared by the immunoSEQ multiplex PCR assay. For the multiplex PCR, a mixture combining 60 forward primers for TCR Vbeta segments and 13 reverse primers for TCR Jbeta segments was used. Amplification of the CDR3 region of rearranged TCR beta genes was performed with a multiplex PCR assay on genomic DNA. On the Illumina HiSeq System, the amplified TCR beta libraries were sequenced as 87-base-pair reads. Per the source publication's procedure: Across the roughly 600 repertoires, a later analysis counted roughly 84 million unique TCR beta chains, roughly 11 million of which were shared by at least two donors. A nearest-neighbor algorithm error-corrected the raw reads and collapsed the reads into unique sequences, merging closely related sequences to remove PCR and sequencing errors. To assign V, D and J gene segments, CDR3 sequences were aligned to IMGT reference sequences. For a sequence to be retained, at least a six-nucleotide match to both a V gene segment and a J gene segment was required. A rearrangement was called productive if the CDR3 had no stop codons and remained in frame with V and J, and every other rearrangement was called non-productive. CDR3 was defined according to IMGT convention as the region running from the second conserved V-encoded cysteine to the conserved J-encoded phenylalanine. The earlier analysis of about 560 of the donors excluded any sequence lacking an unambiguous match to a single V gene segment. An earlier analysis of fewer than 750 of the donors called V segments functional above 56.7% productive rearrangements and segregating when the between-donor standard deviation exceeded 5%. A statistical classification framework was built to diagnose cytomegalovirus status from the catalog of TCR beta chain sequences. In a later analysis, TCR nucleotide sequences were compared against IMGT/GENE-DB human TR gene sequences so that V and J genes could be assigned. In a later analysis, CDR3 sequences and most-parsimonious VDJ recombination scenarios were assigned using the TCRdist pipeline. A later analysis defined each TCR beta chain by its CDR3 amino acid sequence plus V-gene family, and excluded reads lacking a unique V-gene family. A later analysis removed 450 to 600 highly shared, low-generation-probability nucleotide sequences to deal with suspected cross-contamination and a sequencing artifact. In a later analysis, a clonal expansion index for each public chain was calculated from normalized within-repertoire ranks of inferred template counts. Generation probabilities in a later analysis came from a VDJ recombination model fitted to out-of-frame rearrangements, and those results were checked against IGoR. A later analysis scored TCR-TCR, TCR-HLA and TCR-CMV co-occurrence with hypergeometric tests, applying a repertoire-size bias correction to TCR pairs. To estimate false discovery rates, a later analysis permuted the HLA or CMV assignments 20 times. In a later analysis, co-occurring TCRs were grouped with DBSCAN, and TCRdist sequence similarity was added when clustering was performed within HLA-allele-positive subsets. For co-occurrence clustering, repertoires with fewer than 30,000 or more than 120,000 public chains were excluded, along with four to six repertoires with anomalous nucleotide sharing. The clones in this table, taken by TCRdb from immuneACCESS, are in-frame only. Not every clone is retained; where verified, under half of the shortfall comes from an unresolved V gene, and the cause of the rest is unknown. D and trimming come from the DNA, and the V and J calls and clone size come from that table. For this sample there are approximately 170,000 clones; around two thirds appear just once. The ten largest clones represent 1.4% to 1.5% of the sample.

In total, fewer than 750 healthy bone marrow donors made up the cohort. At the time of sampling, all cohort members were nominally healthy, though unrecorded immune exposures were likely present. The donor was CMV seronegative and was included in the group of several hundred seronegative cohort members. A peripheral blood sample was provided by each donor, and peripheral blood mononuclear cells were used for TCR beta sequencing. The Qiagen DNeasy Blood Extraction Kit was used to extract genomic DNA from the blood cell samples. The chain was built from TRBV7-9 and TRBJ1-1, and 7 junctional nucleotides match TRBD1. The clonotype originates from a man between 50 and 59 years old in good health and CMV-seronegative. The sequencing input was PBMCs. The base sequence is TGTGCCAGCAGCCTTGGGACAGTCCCGTACACTGAAGCTTTCTTT. Protein translation: CASSLGTVPYTEAFF.